This T cell receptor (beta chain) comes out of a study of OX40 agonist ivuxolimab in advanced cancers. Study overall: Intravenous ivuxolimab at 0.01 to 10 mg/kg was given to patients every 2 weeks. A diagnosis of hepatocellular carcinoma, melanoma, renal cell or head and neck cancer was present in dose-escalation patients. Regarding the study as a whole: Among expanded peripheral T cells, antigen specificity went undetermined. CD8+ T cells averaged more expanded clones than CD4+.

The V segment lost 8 bases and the J segment 6 bases; nucleotides outside the gene matches: 4. Germline V gives CDR1 MNHEY, CDR2 SVGAGI. The CDR3 consists of 12 residues. Libraries were prepared by immunoSEQ multiplex PCR; TCRdb keeps only in-frame clonotypes and omits some of them. This table has approximately 70,000 clones, about 86% appearing once. Remarks on this clone: Antigen unknown.

The chain couples TRBV6-5 to TRBJ2-7, with 10 bases identical to TRBD1. The sequence came from an adult with an advanced solid tumor such as melanoma, head and neck, liver or kidney cancer. This sample comprised CD4+ or CD8+ T cells sorted from blood, obtained in a trial of the OX40 agonist ivuxolimab. CDR3 in DNA: TGTGCCAGCTCGGGACAGGGGCGCGAGCAGTACTTC. It yields the protein CASSGQGREQYF.